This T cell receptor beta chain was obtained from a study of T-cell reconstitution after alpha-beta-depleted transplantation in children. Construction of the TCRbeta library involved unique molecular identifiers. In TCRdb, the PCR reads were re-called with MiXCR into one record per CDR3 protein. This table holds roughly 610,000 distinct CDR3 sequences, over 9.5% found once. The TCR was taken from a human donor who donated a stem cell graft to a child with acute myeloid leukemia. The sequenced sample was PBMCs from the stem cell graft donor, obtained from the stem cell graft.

DNA of the CDR3: TGTGCCAGCAGTTTCCGGATGTGGACTAGCGGGAGCTCGGTTACGCAGTATTTT. Its translation is CASSFRMWTSGSSVTQYF. The chain links TRBV12-3 or TRBV12-4 to TRBJ2-3, with TRBD2 matching 13 bases. The V and J ends lost 3 bases and 8 bases, in that order; junction bases with no gene match: 14. This CDR3 is built from 18 residues.